In its sample, the clone carrying this TCR beta chain was seen a few times. Its antigen remains unknown. This entry is derived from a study of T cells in Graves' hyperthyroidism and ophthalmopathy. Germline lookup yields CDR1 MGHRA and CDR2 YSYEKL. The CDR3 is 15 residues long. V dropped 0 bases and J dropped 3 bases, with 12 bases sitting between them. Amplification yielded TCR beta CDR3 regions, with RNA transcripts as the source. An initial round of RT-PCR targeting the TCR CDR3 relied on the HTBI primer set. TCRdb reprocessed the multiplex PCR reads with MiXCR, giving one entry per CDR3 protein. This table has some 490,000 distinct CDR3 sequences, approximately 23% appearing once. Patients affected by ophthalmopathy presented a Clinical Activity Score of at least 3, a NOSPECS grade of at least 4, and disease duration below 3 months. Diagnosis rested on symptoms, serum thyroxine and TRAb, thyroid ultrasound, and orbital computed tomography.

Study conclusions and caveats: Ophthalmopathy was separated from stable hyperthyroidism by a 13 V-J model. In the blood, most expanded thyroid clonotypes above 0.001 appeared as well.

The V call is TRBV4-1, the J call TRBJ2-7; D is ambiguous. Specimen: blood. The TCR comes from a woman between 65 and 79 years old with Graves' ophthalmopathy. CDR3: CASSQDSNRGYEQYF. The CDR3 region has the DNA TGCGCCAGCAGCCAAGATAGCAACAGAGGCTACGAGCAGTACTTC.